The rows below give T cell receptor beta chains drawn from one sample of a study of blood T cell repertoires in COVID-19. The assay was immunoSEQ multiplex PCR, and TCRdb's table has in-frame clones only and misses some. The table has 110,000 or so clones, roughly 76% seen once; the top ten hold about 10%. Specimen: peripheral blood. Every receptor here comes from a human donor in a cohort sampled during active COVID-19. The CDR3 runs from the conserved cysteine through the conserved F or W. D genes are given only for firm matches. For some rows the clone size is stated as once, few or many, or as a class when expanded; others skip it.

>NA|13|TRBJ2-7|TRBD2|TRBV10-3
TGTGCCATCAGTGAGCTAGCGGGGGTCGAGCAGTACTTC
CAISELAGVEQYF
>NA|15|TRBJ1-2|TRBD1|TRBV7-8
TGTGCCAGCAGCTTAAACTCGGACAGGCCCTATGGCTACACCTTC
CASSLNSDRPYGYTF
>NA|14|TRBJ1-1|NA|TRBV5-1
TGCGCCAGCAGCTTGGATTCGGGGGACACTGAAGCTTTCTTT
CASSLDSGDTEAFF
>NA|15|TRBJ2-3|NA|TRBV27
TGTGCCAGCAGTTCACTGGGGGAGGGCACAGATACGCAGTATTTT
CASSSLGEGTDTQYF
>NA|13|TRBJ1-2|TRBD1|TRBV19
TGTGCCAGTAGTTCGACAGGGGGTCAAGGCTACACCTTC
CASSSTGGQGYTF
>NA|15|TRBJ1-1|NA|TRBV19
TGTGCCAGTAGTATAGGTGCGGGGCGGAACACTGAAGCTTTCTTT
CASSIGAGRNTEAFF
>NA|16|TRBJ1-2|TRBD1|TRBV19
TGTGCCAGTAGGCCCTCGCAACAGGGGATAAGCTATGGCTACACCTTC
CASRPSQQGISYGYTF
>NA|15|TRBJ1-3|TRBD1|TRBV5-6
TGTGCCAGCAGCTTGAACAGGGGATCTGGAAACACCATATATTTT
CASSLNRGSGNTIYF
>NA|15|TRBJ2-7|NA|TRBV19
TGTGCCACTGGGAACCCGGGGGGCAACTCCTACGAGCAGTACTTC
CATGNPGGNSYEQYF
>NA|16|TRBJ1-4|TRBD1|TRBV5-6
TGTGCCAGCAGCTACAAAAGGACAGGGGAAGGAGAAAAACTGTTTTTT
CASSYKRTGEGEKLFF
>NA|14|TRBJ2-5|NA|TRBV29-1
TGCAGCGTTGCTAAGCTAGCGCCAAGGGAGACCCAGTACTTC
CSVAKLAPRETQYF
>NA|11|TRBJ2-7|NA|TRBV30
TGTGCCTGGAGAAAACAGGGGACTCAGTACTTC
CAWRKQGTQYF
>few|16|TRBJ2-3|NA|TRBV19
TGTGCCAGTAGTATAGTATCGGAGGCAGGTTGGGATACGCAGTATTTT
CASSIVSEAGWDTQYF
>NA|14|TRBJ1-4|NA|TRBV25-1
TGTGCCAGCAGTGAATCAGGGACTAATGAAAAACTGTTTTTT
CASSESGTNEKLFF
>NA|16|TRBJ1-1|NA|TRBV9
TGTGCCAGCAGCGTAGGTACCCCAGGAAAGGACACTGAAGCTTTCTTT
CASSVGTPGKDTEAFF
>NA|13|TRBJ1-2|TRBD1|TRBV12-5
TGTGCTAGTGGCCTGGACAGGGACAACGGCTACACCTTC
CASGLDRDNGYTF
>NA|15|TRBJ1-2|NA|TRBV5-6
TGTGCCAGCAGCTTGATAATAGCCTCGGATTATGGCTACACCTTC
CASSLIIASDYGYTF
>NA|15|TRBJ2-1|TRBD2|TRBV10-3
TGTGCCATCAGTGGTGGGACTAGCGGCCCCAATGAGCAGTTCTTC
CAISGGTSGPNEQFF
>once|15|TRBJ2-7|TRBD1|TRBV7-8
TGTGCCAGCAGCTTAGAGACAGGGAGCTCCTACGAGCAGTACTTC
CASSLETGSSYEQYF
>once|15|TRBJ2-7|TRBD2|TRBV10-3
TGTGCCATCAGTGAACCTAGCGGGAGGACCTACGAGCAGTACTTC
CAISEPSGRTYEQYF
>NA|16|TRBJ1-1|NA|TRBV7-3
TGTGCCAGCAGCTTAAATGGGGGCGGCGTGAACACTGAAGCTTTCTTT
CASSLNGGGVNTEAFF
>once|12|TRBJ2-1|NA|TRBV7-2
TGTGCCAGCACGGAGAGGGCCCGTGAGCAGTTCTTC
CASTERAREQFF
>NA|14|TRBJ2-7|NA|TRBV7-3
TGTGCCAGCAGCCCTGGCGGTGGTTCCTACGAGCAGTACTTC
CASSPGGGSYEQYF
>NA|13|TRBJ1-1|TRBD1|TRBV19
TGTGCCAGTAGCGATACAGGGGGCACTGAAGCTTTCTTT
CASSDTGGTEAFF
>NA|15|TRBJ2-7|TRBD1|TRBV4-3
TGCGCCAGCAGCCAAGATACGGGACAGGGTTACGAGCAGTACTTC
CASSQDTGQGYEQYF
>NA|14|TRBJ1-1|TRBD1|TRBV6-6
TGTGCCAGCAGTTACCTAGACAGGGGCCCTGAAGCTTTCTTT
CASSYLDRGPEAFF
>NA|15|TRBJ1-4|TRBD1|TRBV7-9
TGTGCCAGCAGCTTGGGACAGGCAACTAATGAAAAACTGTTTTTT
CASSLGQATNEKLFF
>NA|15|TRBJ1-1|NA|TRBV5-5
TGTGCCAGCAGCTTACCCAGGGCCCAGAACACTGAAGCTTTCTTT
CASSLPRAQNTEAFF
>NA|11|TRBJ2-5|NA|TRBV3-1/TRBV3-2
TGTGCCAGCATCCAGGGCGAGACCCAGTACTTC
CASIQGETQYF
>NA|16|TRBJ2-1|TRBD1|TRBV25-1
TGTGCCAGCAGTGGGAGTGGGACAGGGGTCCGCAATGAGCAGTTCTTC
CASSGSGTGVRNEQFF
>NA|15|TRBJ2-7|TRBD1|TRBV24-1
TGTGCCACCAGTGACAAAGGGACAGGGAGTATCGAGCAGTACTTC
CATSDKGTGSIEQYF
>NA|15|TRBJ2-7|TRBD2|TRBV6-5
TGTGCCAGCAGTTCCCGACTAGCGGGAGGGTACCTTTCGTACTTC
CASSSRLAGGYLSYF
>once|23|TRBJ2-6|NA|TRBV27
TGTGCCAGCAGTTTATGGGGAGAAGTCCCCCGGTCTGAGTCTGTCTCTGGGGCCAACGTCCTGACTTTC
CASSLWGEVPRSESVSGANVLTF
>NA|23|TRBJ1-3|TRBD1|TRBV5-1
TGCGCCAGCAGCTTGAGGTCTTTTTATGGGGACAGGGAACTTCTTCGCTCTGGAAACACCATATATTTT
CASSLRSFYGDRELLRSGNTIYF
>NA|16|TRBJ2-3|TRBD2|TRBV24-1
TGTGCCACCAGTGGCCTATCGACTAGCGGGAGAGATACGCAGTATTTT
CATSGLSTSGRDTQYF
>NA|15|TRBJ1-4|NA|TRBV6-5
TGTGCCAGCAGTTACTCGTTTTCGACAGGTGAAAAACTGTTTTTT
CASSYSFSTGEKLFF
>NA|15|TRBJ2-7|NA|TRBV7-9
TGTGCCAGCACCAAGGAGGGGGGGGTGTCCTACGAGCAGTACTTC
CASTKEGGVSYEQYF
>NA|14|TRBJ1-1|TRBD1|TRBV10-3
TGTGCCATCGGAGGAGGACAGGGGGAGACTGAAGCTTTCTTT
CAIGGGQGETEAFF
>NA|16|TRBJ2-1|NA|TRBV5-4
TGTGCCAGCAGACCTACCGGGACTTCCTCCTACAATGAGCAGTTCTTC
CASRPTGTSSYNEQFF
>NA|16|TRBJ2-5|TRBD2|TRBV13
TGTGCCAGCAGCTTAGGTAGGGCTAGCGGGGAAGAGACCCAGTACTTC
CASSLGRASGEETQYF
>NA|15|TRBJ1-1|NA|TRBV18
TGTGCCAGCTCACCTAACAGTAAAATGAACACTGAAGCTTTCTTT
CASSPNSKMNTEAFF
>few|19|TRBJ2-1|TRBD2|TRBV5-1
TGCGCCAGCAGCTTGGCCGGGACTAGCGGGCCGAGCTCCTACAATGAGCAGTTCTTC
CASSLAGTSGPSSYNEQFF
>NA|15|TRBJ1-6|NA|TRBV27
TGTGCCAGCAGTTTTGGATTCCAGGGTAGTTCACCCCTCCACTTT
CASSFGFQGSSPLHF
>NA|17|TRBJ2-7|NA|TRBV4-1
TGCGCCAGCAGCCAAGCCCCCACAGGGAGTGGAACCTACGAGCAGTACTTC
CASSQAPTGSGTYEQYF
>few|11|TRBJ1-1|NA|TRBV3-1/TRBV3-2
TGTGCCAGCAGCCCGGGGACTGAAGCTTTCTTT
CASSPGTEAFF
>NA|14|TRBJ1-5|NA|TRBV10-3
TGTGCCATCAGTGAGTCGAGCCAGGGGAAGCCCCAGCATTTT
CAISESSQGKPQHF